The source of this TCR beta chain is a study of CD4 T cells in relation to SARS-CoV-2 and coronaviruses. The CDR3 consists of 17 residues. CDR1 MNHEY and CDR2 SMNVEV come from the germline V gene (reference sequence). The V gene end was trimmed by 4 bases and the J gene end by 2 bases; junction bases not matched to a gene: 11. The protocol was immunoSEQ multiplex PCR, while the TCRdb copy is restricted to in-frame clones and leaves out a portion. The table lists more than 50,000 clones, 86% of them singletons. Before the COVID-19 pandemic, during about 2010-2018, CD4+ T cells were taken from unexposed donors.

This chain joins TRBV27 and TRBJ2-7; TRBD1 agrees at 10 bases. The sequenced material came from memory CD4+ T cells from PBMCs. This TCR derives from a human donor in good health. The CDR3 DNA reads as TGTGCCAGCAGTTCGGTCGGGACAGGGGCCCGCACCTACGAGCAGTACTTC. Protein product: CASSSVGTGARTYEQYF.